This T cell receptor beta chain emerged from a study of OX40 agonist ivuxolimab in advanced cancers. Patients with autoimmune history or systemic immunosuppression were excluded. A remark on this clone: Its cognate antigen is unknown.

Only in-frame clones appear in the TCRdb table, and some are missing; sequencing was by immunoSEQ multiplex PCR. The repertoire holds under 80,000 clones, with roughly 86% as singletons. Study results and limitations: CD8+ T cells averaged more expanded clones than CD4+.

Here the sequenced sample was CD4+ or CD8+ T cells sorted from blood, taken in a trial of the OX40 agonist ivuxolimab. This clonotype originated in an adult with an advanced solid tumor such as melanoma, head and neck, liver or kidney cancer.

The CDR3 protein is CASSVQGRPPTNEKLFF. The CDR3 DNA sequence: TGTGCCAGCAGCGTACAGGGGCGGCCCCCAACTAATGAAAAACTGTTTTTT. The chain recombines TRBV7-2 with TRBJ1-4; 7 nucleotides line up with TRBD1. CDR1 and CDR2 (germline): SGHTA, FQGNSA. The J segment lost 0 bases and the V segment lost 5 bases, leaving 9 bases of the junction unmatched. The CDR3 length is 17 residues.